Sequencing of this T cell receptor beta chain was carried out in a study of blood T cell repertoires in COVID-19. Across the study: T cells, B-cell-depleted T cells, or PBMCs supplied cDNA or gDNA.

Per the authors' pipeline: Counts of nucleated cells, estimated from reference gene primer amplification, were obtained. This table comes from immunoSEQ multiplex PCR, and its TCRdb copy is limited to in-frame clones, with some not included. V and J calls and clone size are as listed in that table; D and trimming were resolved from the DNA. The top ten hold 1.6% of the sample, which has about 140,000 clones, about 85% seen once. The clonotype comes from a human donor in a cohort sampled during active COVID-19. The sample was peripheral blood.

CDR3 in DNA: TGTGCCAGCAGTTTATCGCCCCTAGCGGGGAGAGACAATGAGCAGTTCTTC. Protein sequence: CASSLSPLAGRDNEQFF. This sequence joins TRBV28 and TRBJ2-1; 9 bases map to TRBD2. This CDR3 is built from 17 residues. Germline V gives CDR1 MDHEN, CDR2 SYDVKM. Germline trimming cut 1 base from V and 5 bases from J; bases unmatched to any gene: 9.